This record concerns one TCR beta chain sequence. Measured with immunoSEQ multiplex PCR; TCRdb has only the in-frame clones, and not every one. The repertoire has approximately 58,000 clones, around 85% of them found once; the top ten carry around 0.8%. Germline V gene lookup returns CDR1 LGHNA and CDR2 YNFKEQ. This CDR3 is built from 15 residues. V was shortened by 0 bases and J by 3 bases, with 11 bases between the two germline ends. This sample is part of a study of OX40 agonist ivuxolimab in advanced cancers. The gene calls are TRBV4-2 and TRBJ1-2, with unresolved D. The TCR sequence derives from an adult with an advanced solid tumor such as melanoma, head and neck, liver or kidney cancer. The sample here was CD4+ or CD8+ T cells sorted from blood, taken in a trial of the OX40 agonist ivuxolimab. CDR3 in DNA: TGTGCCAGCAGCCAAGACATTGGGCCAGACTATGGCTACACCTTC. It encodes CASSQDIGPDYGYTF.